This TCR beta chain comes out of a study of TIL therapy for anti-PD-1-resistant metastatic lung cancer. Study information: Most patients had lung adenocarcinoma; a few tumors were EGFR-mutant, two ALK-rearranged; half smoked currently or formerly.

Notes on the study in general: The cohort had more treatment-naive, never-smoker and oncogene-addicted patients than typical. Infused TIL clonotypes partially replaced the baseline blood repertoire, then decayed over months.

Comment on this clone: Its antigen is unknown.

The libraries were made with immunoSEQ v3. Clones were sequenced by immunoSEQ multiplex PCR, and TCRdb holds only the in-frame ones, with some missing. This table has 12,000 or so clones, about 80% appearing once. Germline V CDR1 and CDR2: SGHTA, FQGNSA. V was pared by 0 bases and J by 6 bases, with 15 bases between. The CDR3 has 15 amino acids. Stated time point: pre-treatment sample, taken before nivolumab and TIL therapy. This chain connects TRBV7-2 to TRBJ2-7, with D perhaps assigned TRBD1 or TRBD2 (5 bases each). The sequencing used blood, collected at baseline. The sequence derives from a person aged 25 to 80 with non-small cell lung cancer. CDR3 sequence: CASSLALAARGEQYF. The CDR3 nucleotides are TGTGCCAGCAGCTTAGCGCTAGCCGCTAGGGGCGAGCAGTACTTC.